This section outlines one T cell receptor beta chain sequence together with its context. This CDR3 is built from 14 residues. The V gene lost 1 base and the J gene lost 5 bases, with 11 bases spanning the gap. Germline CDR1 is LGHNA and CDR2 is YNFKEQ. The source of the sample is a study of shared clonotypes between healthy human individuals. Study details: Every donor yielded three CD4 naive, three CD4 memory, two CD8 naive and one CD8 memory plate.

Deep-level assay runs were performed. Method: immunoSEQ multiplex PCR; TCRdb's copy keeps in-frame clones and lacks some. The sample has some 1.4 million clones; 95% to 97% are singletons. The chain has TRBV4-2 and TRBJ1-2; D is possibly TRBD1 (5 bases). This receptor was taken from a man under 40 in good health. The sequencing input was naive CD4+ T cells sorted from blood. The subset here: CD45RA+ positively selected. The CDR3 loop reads CASSQGGGGYGYTF. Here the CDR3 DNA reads TGTGCCAGCAGCCAAGGTGGGGGAGGGTATGGCTACACCTTC.